The 32 T cell receptor beta chains below come from one sample, sequenced in a study of blood T cell repertoires in COVID-19. This table comes from immunoSEQ multiplex PCR, and its TCRdb copy is limited to in-frame clones, with some not included. This sample has approximately 260,000 clones, with about nine tenths found just once. Sequencing used PBMCs or T cells enriched from blood (not recorded which). These receptors were collected from a woman aged 18-35 years who had recovered from COVID-19.

The rearrangement links TRBV18 to TRBJ1-2, with TRBD1 matching 7 bases. CDR1 and CDR2 from the germline V gene are KGHSH and LQKENI. V was pared by 4 bases and J by 4 bases, with 6 bases of the junction left unmatched. The CDR3 has 14 amino acids. CDR3 loop: CASSLQDRTYGYTF. The CDR3 bases are TGTGCCAGCTCACTCCAGGACAGGACCTATGGCTACACCTTC.

The J gene is TRBJ1-4, the V gene TRBV6-5, with D perhaps TRBD1 (5 bases). Trimming took 5 bases from V and 6 from J, leaving 16 bases between them. This CDR3 has 15 residues. Germline CDR1 and CDR2: MNHEY and SVGAGI. DNA of the CDR3: TGTGCCAGCAGTACACCGGGCCGGGGGGATGAAAAACTGTTTTTT. It translates to CASSTPGRGDEKLFF.

The chain has TRBV10-3 and TRBJ2-1; 9 positions match TRBD2. In germline, CDR1 is ENHRY, CDR2 SYGVKD. The CDR3 covers 16 residues. Trimming removed 4 bases from V and 8 bases from J; junction bases left unmatched: 12. CDR3 amino acids: CAISANSGSGFDEQFF. DNA of the CDR3: TGTGCCATCAGTGCCAATAGCGGGAGCGGGTTTGATGAGCAGTTCTTC.

The chain is built from TRBV5-6 and TRBJ1-4, with D possibly being TRBD1 (5 bases). CDR1 is SGHDT, CDR2 YYEEEE, per germline. The ends were cut back, 4 bases at V and 5 bases at J, with 18 bases in the middle. The CDR3 contains 16 residues. The CDR3 sequence: CASSMGLSGLNEKLFF. The CDR3 bases are TGTGCCAGCAGCATGGGACTTTCGGGGTTAAATGAAAAACTGTTTTTT.

This rearrangement joins TRBV9 to TRBJ2-2; possible D gene TRBD1, 6 bases. Germline loops: CDR1 SGDLS, CDR2 YYNGEE. CDR3 length: 17 residues. Deletions cut 6 bases from V and 4 bases from J, with 22 bases between. CDR3 amino acids: CASTQGRGGWGTGELFF. In DNA form, the CDR3 reads TGTGCCAGCACCCAGGGGCGAGGGGGTTGGGGCACCGGGGAGCTGTTTTTT.

The V call is TRBV19, the J call TRBJ1-1; D gene uncertain. CDR3 length: 15 amino acids. Germline V gene data show CDR1 as LNHDA and CDR2 as SQIVND (reference sequence). Trimming removed 4 bases from V and 5 bases from J, with 17 bases in between. CDR3 amino acids: CASSSPGRVSTEAFF. Written as DNA, the CDR3 is TGTGCCAGTAGTAGCCCGGGGAGGGTGTCTACTGAAGCTTTCTTT.

J is TRBJ2-6 and V is TRBV9; D perhaps matches TRBD2 (6 bases). Looked up from germline, CDR1 is SGDLS and CDR2 is YYNGEE. This CDR3 spans 17 amino acids. The germline V and J ends were trimmed by 3 bases and 0 bases, with 13 bases remaining between them. The CDR3 DNA is TGTGCCAGCAGCGGGGGGGAAGGGCACTCTGGGGCCAACGTCCTGACTTTC. Amino acid sequence: CASSGGEGHSGANVLTF.

In the case of this clone: Germline is not matched at one junction end, which may reflect a read error. This rearrangement joins TRBV7-7 to TRBJ1-5; D is possibly TRBD1 (6 bases). CDR1 is SSHAT, CDR2 FNYEAQ, per germline (reference sequence). The length of the CDR3 is 18 residues. For the CDR3, the DNA is TGTGCTAGCAGCTTGGACAGCCCCGTGACTAATAGCAATCAGCCCCAGCATTTT. Encoded protein: CASSLDSPVTNSNQPQHF.

This clone was seen just once. The rearrangement links TRBV7-2 to TRBJ2-2, with 8 bases identical to TRBD1. V was clipped by 3 bases and J by 2 bases; unmatched bases: 2. CDR1 SGHTA and CDR2 FQGNSA come from the germline V gene. The CDR3 loop spans 15 amino acids. CDR3 region: CASSFRGLNTGELFF. As DNA, the CDR3 is TGTGCCAGCAGCTTCAGGGGGCTTAACACCGGGGAGCTGTTTTTT.

The chain couples TRBV20-1 to TRBJ1-6; D might be TRBD1 (6 bases). The CDR3 totals 14 residues. In germline, CDR1 is DFQATT, CDR2 SNEGSKA (reference sequence). V was clipped by 3 bases and J by 9 bases, with 15 bases between them. CDR3: CSASGRGGISPLHF. The CDR3 nucleotides read TGCAGTGCTAGTGGACGAGGGGGTATTTCACCCCTCCACTTT.

The chain uses TRBV18 and TRBJ1-4; D is perhaps TRBD1 (5 bases). The CDR3 is 13 amino acids. Germline V CDR1 and CDR2: KGHSH, LQKENI. V lost 3 bases, J lost 8 bases, and 10 bases lay in between. Here the CDR3 DNA reads TGTGCCAGCTCACCCATGGGGCCGGAAAAACTGTTTTTT. Its translation: CASSPMGPEKLFF.

This rearrangement joins TRBV29-1 to TRBJ2-7; TRBD2 agrees at 11 bases. After removal of 5 bases from V and 3 bases from J, the junction contained 6 bases not matched to a gene. Germline loops: CDR1 SQVTM, CDR2 ANQGSEA. The CDR3 contains 14 residues. The CDR3: CSVYAGLADYEQYF. In DNA form, the CDR3 reads TGCAGCGTTTACGCGGGACTAGCGGACTACGAGCAGTACTTC.

CDR3 in DNA: TGTGCCACCAGTGCCGGGACAGGAACTGGAAACACCATATATTTT. It translates to CATSAGTGTGNTIYF. The chain couples TRBV24-1 to TRBJ1-3, with 8 bases identical to TRBD1. CDR3 length equals 15 residues. Germline-derived CDR1 and CDR2 are KGHDR and SFDVKD. V lost 5 bases, J lost 2 bases, and 4 bases stayed unmatched.

This sequence joins TRBV5-1 and TRBJ2-1; 15 positions agree with TRBD2. The length of the CDR3 is 16 residues. Losses at the gene ends were 3 bases for V and 9 bases for J; bases not matched to a gene: 7. CDR1 is SGHRS and CDR2 is YFSETQ in the germline V gene. The CDR3 DNA sequence: TGCGCCAGCAGCTATGGGACTAGCGGGGGGTCAGGTGAGCAGTTCTTC. The encoded protein is CASSYGTSGGSGEQFF.

The rearrangement links TRBV7-8 to TRBJ1-1; D call uncertain. The CDR3 is made up of 11 amino acids. V was shortened by 2 bases and J by 7 bases, with 5 bases between the two germline ends. CDR1 and CDR2 from the germline V gene are SGHVS and FQNEAQ. CDR3 amino acids: CASSLINEAFF. For the CDR3, the DNA is TGTGCCAGCAGCTTAATAAATGAAGCTTTCTTT.

The chain joins TRBV7-9 to TRBJ1-1, with D uncertain. Trimming shortened V by 5 bases and J by 0 bases, and 7 bases separated the two germline ends. This CDR3 is 13 amino acids long. The V gene's germline CDR1 is SEHNR and CDR2 FQNEAQ (reference sequence). In DNA form, the CDR3 reads TGTGCCAGCAGCCCAGGTCTGAACACTGAAGCTTTCTTT. Protein product: CASSPGLNTEAFF.

J is TRBJ1-5 and V is TRBV6-1, with 8 bases identical to TRBD1. Germline CDR1 reads MNHNS; CDR2 reads SASEGT. This CDR3 is built from 16 residues. The trim removed 0 bases at V and 7 bases at J, leaving 8 bases unmatched. CDR3 nucleotide sequence: TGTGCCAGCAGTGAAGCGGACAGGGCTTGGGTACAGCCCCAGCATTTT. Amino acids: CASSEADRAWVQPQHF.

This clone was observed once. The chain recombines TRBV14 with TRBJ1-1, with 8 nucleotides matching TRBD1. The CDR3 is 16 residues long. Germline V CDR1 and CDR2: SGHDN, FVKESK. Trimming at V came to 4 bases and at J to 0 bases, leaving 7 bases not matched to a gene. The CDR3 sequence: CASSLHRGDLNTEAFF. In nucleotides, the CDR3 is TGTGCCAGCAGCCTGCACAGGGGGGACTTGAACACTGAAGCTTTCTTT.

V is TRBV5-1 and J is TRBJ2-2; 8 bases agree with TRBD1. J was trimmed by 5 bases and V by 0 bases; bases with no gene match: 0. Germline CDR1 is SGHRS and CDR2 is YFSETQ. This CDR3 comprises 14 residues. The CDR3 region is CASSLDRGTGELFF. In nucleotides, the CDR3 is TGCGCCAGCAGCTTGGACAGGGGGACCGGGGAGCTGTTTTTT. Based on the CDR3 plus reference TRBV5-1 and TRBJ2-2, the full variable domain is KAGVTQTPRYLIKTRGQQVTLSCSPISGHRSVSWYQQTPGQGLQFLFEYFSETQRNKGNFPGRFSGRQFSNSRSEMNVSTLELGDSALYLCASSLDRGTGELFFGEGSRLTVL.

The chain employs TRBV4-3 and TRBJ1-1; perhaps TRBD1 as D (6 bases). Trimming cost V 6 bases and J 5 bases, with 16 bases left between them. This CDR3 is built from 14 residues. Looked up from germline, CDR1 is LGHNA and CDR2 is YSLEER. The CDR3 DNA reads TGCGCCAGCAGTCCACAGGGACGGTATACTGAAGCTTTCTTT. Its protein is CASSPQGRYTEAFF.

This clone was detected once. The J gene is TRBJ1-1, the V gene TRBV28; 7 bases align to TRBD1. J was trimmed by 8 bases and V by 3 bases; bases with no gene match: 3. This CDR3 comprises 12 residues. The germline gives CDR1 MDHEN, CDR2 SYDVKM. The CDR3 DNA is TGTGCCAGCAGTTTTCGGGACAGAGAAGCTTTCTTT. As protein: CASSFRDREAFF. Full variable domain (missing parts from reference TRBV28 and TRBJ1-1): DVKVTQSSRYLVKRTGEKVFLECVQDMDHENMFWYRQDPGLGLRLIYFSYDVKMKEKGDIPEGYSVSREKKERFSLILESASTNQTSMYLCASSFRDREAFFGQGTRLTVV.

V is TRBV6-2 or TRBV6-3 and J is TRBJ1-5; 10 nucleotides match TRBD1. The germline V gene encodes CDR1 MNHEY and CDR2 SVGEGT. V shed 2 bases, J shed 2 bases, and the junction held 6 bases outside the gene matches. The CDR3 is 17 amino acids. CDR3 coding DNA: TGTGCCAGCAGTTACCCGGGACAGGGGTCGCGCAATCAGCCCCAGCATTTT. The encoded protein is CASSYPGQGSRNQPQHF.

J is TRBJ2-7 and V is TRBV2, with 7 bases identical to TRBD1. The CDR3 consists of 12 residues. The ends lost 6 bases at V and 4 bases at J; junction bases unmatched: 3. Germline V CDR1 and CDR2: SNHLY, FYNNEI. CDR3 coding DNA: TGTGCCAGCAGCGGGACAGCGTACGAGCAGTACTTC. Encoded protein: CASSGTAYEQYF.

This clone came up once. This chain links TRBV12-5 with TRBJ1-5; TRBD1 is a possible D gene (6 bases). The CDR3 has 15 amino acids. The germline gives CDR1 LGHNT, CDR2 FRNRAP. The ends were cut back, 0 bases at V and 1 base at J, with 7 bases in the middle. CDR3: CASGLVGASNQPQHF. CDR3 DNA sequence: TGTGCTAGTGGTTTGGTGGGGGCGAGCAATCAGCCCCAGCATTTT.

The V gene is TRBV29-1, the J gene TRBJ1-1; 7 positions match TRBD1. CDR1 is SQVTM and CDR2 is ANQGSEA in the germline V gene. V lost 5 bases to trimming and J lost 0 bases; unmatched junction nucleotides: 12. The CDR3 is made up of 16 amino acids. For the CDR3, the DNA is TGCAGCGTTCGGGACAGACAAAATAGAATGAACACTGAAGCTTTCTTT. Translation gives CSVRDRQNRMNTEAFF.

The gene calls are TRBV27 and TRBJ2-2; a weak D match, TRBD2 (6 bases). Germline lookup yields CDR1 MNHEY and CDR2 SMNVEV (reference sequence). The CDR3 covers 16 residues. V was shortened by 7 bases and J by 5 bases, with 20 bases between the two germline ends. The CDR3 loop reads CASTRGSRLWTGELFF. DNA of the CDR3: TGTGCCAGCACTCGGGGGAGTCGATTGTGGACCGGGGAGCTGTTTTTT.

The chain has TRBV10-3 and TRBJ1-5, with D possibly TRBD1 on 5 matching bases. From germline, CDR1 is ENHRY and CDR2 SYGVKD. The CDR3 loop spans 12 amino acids. With 8 bases removed from V and 5 bases from J, the gap between germline ends came to 10 bases. CDR3 in amino acids: CAISGGDQPQHF. The CDR3, as DNA: TGTGCCATCTCGGGAGGGGATCAGCCCCAGCATTTT.

J is TRBJ2-1 and V is TRBV21-1; TRBD1, as called in the table, went unchecked against the DNA. TRBV21-1 is labeled a pseudogene. The CDR3 is 18 residues long. The chain's CDR3 is CASRGGSHLPYPNNEQFF. DNA for the CDR3: TGTGCCAGCCGAGGGGGAAGCCATCTTCCTTACCCAAACAATGAGCAGTTCTTC.

The DNA of the CDR3 is TGCAGTGCTAGCGTAGTTGATGAGCAGTTCTTC. Translating it yields CSASVVDEQFF. This chain uses TRBV20-1 with TRBJ2-1, with unresolved D. Per germline, CDR1 DFQATT and CDR2 SNEGSKA (reference sequence). The V end lost 3 bases, the J end lost 8 bases, and 8 bases lay between the germline ends. This CDR3 has 11 amino acids.

This clone was seen a handful of times. The chain's CDR3 is CASSSSSGGAYEQFF. In DNA form, the CDR3 reads TGTGCCAGCAGCAGTTCTAGCGGGGGGGCCTATGAGCAGTTCTTC. J is TRBJ2-1 and V is TRBV6-4, with 12 bases aligning to TRBD2. J was trimmed by 8 bases and V by 6 bases; bases with no gene match: 8. Germline loops: CDR1 MRHNA, CDR2 SNTAGT. This CDR3 spans 15 amino acids.

The chain links TRBV5-1 to TRBJ2-2, with 9 bases lining up with TRBD1. Germline V gene data show CDR1 as SGHRS and CDR2 as YFSETQ. The CDR3 is 15 amino acids. V dropped 4 bases and J dropped 4; count of bases not matched to a gene: 5. CDR3 bases: TGCGCCAGCAGCAAAGGGACAGGGAGCACCGGGGAGCTGTTTTTT. This encodes CASSKGTGSTGELFF.

Details on this clone: An end of the junction does not agree with germline; a read error may underlie this. The V gene is TRBV19, the J gene TRBJ1-2; 7 nucleotides match TRBD1. The CDR3 length is 14 residues. Germline CDR1 is LNHDA and CDR2 is SQIVND (reference sequence). CDR3 in amino acids: CASRQIPASDRYVF. Written as DNA, the CDR3 is TGTGCCAGTAGGCAAATTCCGGCCTCGGACAGGTACGTCTTC. Filled out from reference TRBV19 and TRBJ1-2, the complete variable domain reads DGGITQSPKYLFRKEGQNVTLSCEQNLNHDAMYWYRQDPGQGLRLIYYSQIVNDFQKGDIAEGYSVSREKKESFPLTVTSAQKNPTAFYLCASRQIPASDRYVFGSGTRLTVV.